The clone carrying this T cell receptor (beta chain) appeared a few times. Antigen: not known. Germline V lookup: CDR1 LNHNV, CDR2 YYDKDF (reference sequence). The CDR3 has 15 residues. With V trimmed by 1 base and J by 7 bases, 7 bases remained unmatched. These data belong to a study of response to subunit inactivated influenza vaccine. Study outcomes and limitations: After each seasonal influenza vaccination, few new T cells are recruited, the authors suggested.

Each CDR3 protein is one row after TCRdb ran MiXCR on the RT-PCR reads. The sample lists 450,000 to 550,000 distinct CDR3 sequences; roughly 27% were seen once. Sequencing was performed on CD4+ T cells sorted from PBMCs, taken roughly 5 days after vaccination. The chain employs TRBV15 and TRBJ2-1; 7 nucleotides match TRBD2. This clonotype originated in a man in his forties or fifties who received an inactivated influenza vaccine. CDR3 in DNA: TGTGCCACCAGCAGAGCCCCGGGAGGTTGGAATGAGCAGTTCTTC. This gives the protein CATSRAPGGWNEQFF.